This T cell receptor beta chain was sequenced for a study of T cell responses to AZD1222 COVID-19 vaccine. Looking at the study overall: Doses given second, at about 4 or about 12 weeks, were pooled. The study's findings and limits: Scientists sampled the repertoires only once the peak T cell response had passed. Rises in breadth and depth of Spike-specific TCRs came after two AZD1222 doses. Targets within unmutated variant regions were reportedly found for nearly half of spike-specific TCRs.

With respect to this clone: The antigen remains undetermined.

Libraries were prepared by immunoSEQ multiplex PCR; TCRdb keeps only in-frame clonotypes and omits some of them. Here the sample spans 80,000 to 100,000 clones, approximately 86% being singletons. Sequences were derived from peripheral blood, sampled on day 0 of AZD1222 vaccination. This sequence was found in an adult in good health.

The CDR3 is CASSSGVQDTQYF. As DNA, the CDR3 is TGTGCCAGCAGCTCAGGGGTTCAAGATACGCAGTATTTT. The J gene is TRBJ2-3, the V gene TRBV6-1; D might be TRBD1 (6 bases). Germline assignment: CDR1 MNHNS and CDR2 SASEGT. The CDR3 totals 13 residues. Trimming shortened V by 6 bases and J by 5 bases, and 12 bases separated the two germline ends.